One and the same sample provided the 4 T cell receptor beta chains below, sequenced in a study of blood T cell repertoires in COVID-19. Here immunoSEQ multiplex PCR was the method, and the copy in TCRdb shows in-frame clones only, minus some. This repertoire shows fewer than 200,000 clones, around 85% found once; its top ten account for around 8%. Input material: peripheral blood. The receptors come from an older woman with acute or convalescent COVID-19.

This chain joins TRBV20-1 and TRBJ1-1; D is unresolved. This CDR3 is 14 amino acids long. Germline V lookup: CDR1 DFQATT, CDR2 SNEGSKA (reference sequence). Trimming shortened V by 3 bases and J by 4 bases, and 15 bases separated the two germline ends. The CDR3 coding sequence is TGCAGTGCTAGTTCCTGGCAGGTACCCACTGAAGCTTTCTTT. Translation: CSASSWQVPTEAFF.

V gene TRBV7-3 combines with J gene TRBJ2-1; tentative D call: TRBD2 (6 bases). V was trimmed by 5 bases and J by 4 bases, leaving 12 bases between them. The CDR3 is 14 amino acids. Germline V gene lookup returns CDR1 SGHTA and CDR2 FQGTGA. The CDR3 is CASSDGTRYNEQFF. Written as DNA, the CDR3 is TGTGCCAGCAGCGACGGGACTCGGTACAATGAGCAGTTCTTC.

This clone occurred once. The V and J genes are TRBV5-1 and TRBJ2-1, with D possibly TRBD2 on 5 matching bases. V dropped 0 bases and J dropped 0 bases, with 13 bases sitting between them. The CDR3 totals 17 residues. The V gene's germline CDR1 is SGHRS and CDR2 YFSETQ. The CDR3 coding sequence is TGCGCCAGCAGCTTGGACAGTTTCACTAGCTCCTACAATGAGCAGTTCTTC. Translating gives CASSLDSFTSSYNEQFF. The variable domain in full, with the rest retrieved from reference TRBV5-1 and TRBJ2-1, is KAGVTQTPRYLIKTRGQQVTLSCSPISGHRSVSWYQQTPGQGLQFLFEYFSETQRNKGNFPGRFSGRQFSNSRSEMNVSTLELGDSALYLCASSLDSFTSSYNEQFFGPGTRLTVL.

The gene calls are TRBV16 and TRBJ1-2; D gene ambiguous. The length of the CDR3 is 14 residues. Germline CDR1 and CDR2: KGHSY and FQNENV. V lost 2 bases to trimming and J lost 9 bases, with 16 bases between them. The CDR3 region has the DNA TGTGCCAGCAGCCAACGGAATTTTCCTAGTAGCTACACCTTC. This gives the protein CASSQRNFPSSYTF.